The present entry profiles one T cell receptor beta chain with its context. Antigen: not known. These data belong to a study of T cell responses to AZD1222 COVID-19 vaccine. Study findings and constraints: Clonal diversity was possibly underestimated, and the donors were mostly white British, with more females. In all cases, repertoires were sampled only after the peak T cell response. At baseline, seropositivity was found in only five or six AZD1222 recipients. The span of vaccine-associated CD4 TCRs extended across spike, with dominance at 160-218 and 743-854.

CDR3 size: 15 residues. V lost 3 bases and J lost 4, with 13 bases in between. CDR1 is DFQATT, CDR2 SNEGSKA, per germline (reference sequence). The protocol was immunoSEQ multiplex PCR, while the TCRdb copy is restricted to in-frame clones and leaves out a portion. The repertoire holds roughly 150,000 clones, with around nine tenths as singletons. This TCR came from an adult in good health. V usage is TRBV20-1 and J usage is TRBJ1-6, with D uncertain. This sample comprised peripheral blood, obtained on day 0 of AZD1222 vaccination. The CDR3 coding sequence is TGCAGTGCTAGTACGAACAGCTTGTATAATTCACCCCTCCACTTT. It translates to CSASTNSLYNSPLHF.